The clone carrying this TCR beta chain came up a few times. Assay used: immunoSEQ multiplex PCR; TCRdb lists only in-frame clones, some missing. In the table there are about 710,000 clones, roughly 72% of which are singletons. This sample stems from a study of shared clonotypes between healthy human individuals. Trimming at V came to 5 bases and at J to 1 base, leaving 6 bases not matched to a gene. This CDR3 is 15 amino acids long. Per the germline V gene, CDR1 is SGHTA and CDR2 is FQGNSA. The sequencing input was memory CD4+ T cells sorted from blood. Stated subset: CD45RA-negative fraction. The chain has TRBV7-2 and TRBJ1-1, with 8 bases identical to TRBD1. The source of this sequence is a woman younger than 45 in good health. The CDR3 here is CASSPSGTGNTEAFF. For the CDR3, the DNA is TGTGCCAGCAGCCCGTCCGGGACAGGGAACACTGAAGCTTTCTTT.